This T cell receptor beta chain emerged from a study of CD8+ T cells in alopecia areata. Study context: Tofacitinib ran 6 to 18 months, followed by 6 months off drug.

Reverse transcription of extracted RNA yielded cDNA, which provided the sequencing template. Method: immunoSEQ multiplex PCR; TCRdb's copy keeps in-frame clones and lacks some. Of about 42,000 clones listed, roughly two thirds are singletons. Treatment here: oral pan-JAK inhibitor, 5-10 mg twice daily. Researchers took lesional scalp punch biopsies and peripheral blood from people who were alopecia areata patients. Starting from PBMCs, sorting isolated CD4+ and CD8+ T cells. In germline, CDR1 is MNHEY, CDR2 SVGAGI. Trimming at V came to 5 bases and at J to 4 bases, leaving 3 bases not matched to a gene. The length of the CDR3 is 14 residues.

This receptor was taken from a human donor with alopecia areata. Sequencing was performed on CD8+ T cells sorted from blood, taken at week 4, from a patient treated with tofacitinib. J is TRBJ1-5 and V is TRBV6-5, with 9 bases that match TRBD1. The CDR3 nucleotides read TGTGCCAGCAGTGACAGGGGGGGAAATCAGCCCCAGCATTTT. Protein sequence: CASSDRGGNQPQHF.